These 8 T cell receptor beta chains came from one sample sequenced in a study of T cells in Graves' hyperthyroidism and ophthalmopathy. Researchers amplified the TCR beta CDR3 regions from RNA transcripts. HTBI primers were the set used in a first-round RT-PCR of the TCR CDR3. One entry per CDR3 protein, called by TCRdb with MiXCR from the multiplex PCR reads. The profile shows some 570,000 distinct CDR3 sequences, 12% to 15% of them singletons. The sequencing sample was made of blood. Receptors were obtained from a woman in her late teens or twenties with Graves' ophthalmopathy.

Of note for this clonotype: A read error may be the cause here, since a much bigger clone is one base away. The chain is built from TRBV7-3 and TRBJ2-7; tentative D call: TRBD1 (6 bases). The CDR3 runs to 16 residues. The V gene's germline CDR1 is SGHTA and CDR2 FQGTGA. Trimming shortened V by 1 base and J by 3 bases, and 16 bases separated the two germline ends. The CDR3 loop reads CASSLKFGQGNYEQYF. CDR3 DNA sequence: TGTGCCAGCAGCTTAAAGTTCGGTCAGGGGAACTACGAGCAGTACTTC.

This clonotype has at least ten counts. As DNA, the CDR3 is TGTGCCAGCAGCGCACGGACGGGATTAAAGACCTACGAGCAGTACTTC. This translates into CASSARTGLKTYEQYF. The genes are TRBV7-9 and TRBJ2-7; a possible D gene is TRBD2 (5 bases). Germline values: CDR1 SEHNR, CDR2 FQNEAQ (reference sequence). The V end was cut by 5 bases, the J end by 2 bases, with 19 bases between. The length of the CDR3 is 16 residues.

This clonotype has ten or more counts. The CDR3 sequence: CASSVGRENWETQYF. The CDR3, as DNA: TGTGCCAGCAGCGTAGGACGGGAAAATTGGGAGACCCAGTACTTC. The chain joins TRBV9 to TRBJ2-5; D possibly corresponds to TRBD2 (5 bases). V gave up 0 bases and J gave up 5 bases, with 14 bases separating them. CDR1 is SGDLS, CDR2 YYNGEE, per germline. CDR3 size: 15 residues.

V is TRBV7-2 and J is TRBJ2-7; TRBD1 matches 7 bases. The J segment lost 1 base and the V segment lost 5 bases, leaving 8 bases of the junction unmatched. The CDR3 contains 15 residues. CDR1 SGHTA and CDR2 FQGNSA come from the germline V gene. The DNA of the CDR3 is TGTGCCAGCAGCCCCGCGACAGGGAGTTCCTACGAGCAGTACTTC. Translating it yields CASSPATGSSYEQYF.

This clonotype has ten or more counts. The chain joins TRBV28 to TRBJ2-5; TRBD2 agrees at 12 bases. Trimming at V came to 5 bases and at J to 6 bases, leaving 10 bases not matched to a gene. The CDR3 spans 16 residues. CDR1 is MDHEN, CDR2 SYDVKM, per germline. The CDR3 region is CASSGLGLAGLKTQYF. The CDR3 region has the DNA TGTGCCAGCAGTGGGCTAGGACTAGCGGGATTAAAGACCCAGTACTTC.

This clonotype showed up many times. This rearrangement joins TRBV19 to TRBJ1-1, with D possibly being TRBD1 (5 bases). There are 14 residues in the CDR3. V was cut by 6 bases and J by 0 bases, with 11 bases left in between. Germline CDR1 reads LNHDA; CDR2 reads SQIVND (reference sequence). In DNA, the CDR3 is TGTGCCAGTAGCAGGCGGACACTGAACACTGAAGCTTTCTTT. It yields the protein CASSRRTLNTEAFF.

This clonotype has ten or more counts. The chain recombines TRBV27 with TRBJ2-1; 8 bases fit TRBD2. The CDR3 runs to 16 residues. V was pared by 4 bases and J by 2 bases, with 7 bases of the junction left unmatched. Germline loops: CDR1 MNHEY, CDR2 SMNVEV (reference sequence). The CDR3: CASSSSGRFAYNEQFF. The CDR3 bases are TGTGCCAGCAGTTCCAGCGGGAGATTCGCCTACAATGAGCAGTTCTTC.

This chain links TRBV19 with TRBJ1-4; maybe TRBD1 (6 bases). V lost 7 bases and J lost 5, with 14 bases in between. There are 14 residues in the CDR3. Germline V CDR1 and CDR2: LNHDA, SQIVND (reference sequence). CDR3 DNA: TGTGCCAGTAACAAGGACAGCCACAATGAAAAACTGTTTTTT. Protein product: CASNKDSHNEKLFF.